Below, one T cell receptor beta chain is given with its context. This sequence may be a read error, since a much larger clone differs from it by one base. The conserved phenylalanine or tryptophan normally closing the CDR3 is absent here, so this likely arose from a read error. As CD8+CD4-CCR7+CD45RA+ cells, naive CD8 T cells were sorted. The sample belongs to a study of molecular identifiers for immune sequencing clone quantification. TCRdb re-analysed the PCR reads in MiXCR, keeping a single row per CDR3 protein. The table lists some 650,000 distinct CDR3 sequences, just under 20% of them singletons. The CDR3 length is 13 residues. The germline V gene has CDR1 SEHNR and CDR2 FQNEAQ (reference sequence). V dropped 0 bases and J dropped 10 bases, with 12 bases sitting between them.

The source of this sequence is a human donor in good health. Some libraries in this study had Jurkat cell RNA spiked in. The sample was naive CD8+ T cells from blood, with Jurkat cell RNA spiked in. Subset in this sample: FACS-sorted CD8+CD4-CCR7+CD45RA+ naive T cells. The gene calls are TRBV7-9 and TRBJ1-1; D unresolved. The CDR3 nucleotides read TGTGCCAGCAGCTTAGCGCTTGAGTTGGGAGCTTTCCTT. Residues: CASSLALELGAFL.